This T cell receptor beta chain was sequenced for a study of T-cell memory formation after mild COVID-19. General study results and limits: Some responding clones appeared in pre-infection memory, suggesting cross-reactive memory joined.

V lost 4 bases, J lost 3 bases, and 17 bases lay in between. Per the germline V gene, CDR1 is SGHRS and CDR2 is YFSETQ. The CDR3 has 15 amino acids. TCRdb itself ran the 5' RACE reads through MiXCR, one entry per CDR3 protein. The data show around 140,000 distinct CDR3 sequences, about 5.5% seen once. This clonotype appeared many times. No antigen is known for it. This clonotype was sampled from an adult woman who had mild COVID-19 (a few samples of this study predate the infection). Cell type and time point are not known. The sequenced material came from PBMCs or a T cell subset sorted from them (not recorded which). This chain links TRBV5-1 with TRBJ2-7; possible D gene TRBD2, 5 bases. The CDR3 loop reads CASSHRGKGLYEQYF. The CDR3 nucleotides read TGCGCCAGCAGCCACCGGGGAAAAGGGCTCTACGAGCAGTACTTC.